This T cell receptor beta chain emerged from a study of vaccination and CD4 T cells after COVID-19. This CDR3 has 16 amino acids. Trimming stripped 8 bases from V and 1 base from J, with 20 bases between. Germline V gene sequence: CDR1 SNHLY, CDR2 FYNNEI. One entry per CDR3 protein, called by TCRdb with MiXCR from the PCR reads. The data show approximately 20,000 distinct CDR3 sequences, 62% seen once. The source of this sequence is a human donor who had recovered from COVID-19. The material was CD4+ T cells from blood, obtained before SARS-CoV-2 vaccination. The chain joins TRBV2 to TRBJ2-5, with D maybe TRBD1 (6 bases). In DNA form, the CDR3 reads TGTGCCAGCGTAGGGGGATCACGAAGCCCCCAAGAGACCCAGTACTTC. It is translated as CASVGGSRSPQETQYF.